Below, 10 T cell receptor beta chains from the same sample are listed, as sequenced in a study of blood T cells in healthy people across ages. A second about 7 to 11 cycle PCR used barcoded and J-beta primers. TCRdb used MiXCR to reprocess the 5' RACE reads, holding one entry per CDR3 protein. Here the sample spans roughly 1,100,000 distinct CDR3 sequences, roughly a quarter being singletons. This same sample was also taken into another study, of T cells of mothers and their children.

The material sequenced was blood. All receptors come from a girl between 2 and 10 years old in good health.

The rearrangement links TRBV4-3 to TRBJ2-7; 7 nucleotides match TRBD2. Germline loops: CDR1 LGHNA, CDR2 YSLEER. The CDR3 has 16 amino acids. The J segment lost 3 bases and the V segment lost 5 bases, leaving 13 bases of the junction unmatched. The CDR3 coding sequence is TGCGCCAGCAGCTCCTCCCATCGGGGGGTAAACTACGAGCAGTACTTC. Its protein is CASSSSHRGVNYEQYF.

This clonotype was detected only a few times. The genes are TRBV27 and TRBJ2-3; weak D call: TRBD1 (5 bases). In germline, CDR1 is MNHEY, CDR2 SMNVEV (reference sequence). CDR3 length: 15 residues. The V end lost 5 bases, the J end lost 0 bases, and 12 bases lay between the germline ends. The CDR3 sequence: CASSPDSPSTDTQYF. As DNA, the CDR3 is TGTGCCAGCAGTCCCGACAGCCCTAGCACAGATACGCAGTATTTT.

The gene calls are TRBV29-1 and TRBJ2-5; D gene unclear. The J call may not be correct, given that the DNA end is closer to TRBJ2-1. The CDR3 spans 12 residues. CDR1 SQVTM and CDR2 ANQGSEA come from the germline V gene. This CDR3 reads CSVGLSKDEQFF. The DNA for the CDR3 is TGCAGCGTTGGGCTCTCTAAGGATGAGCAGTTCTTC.

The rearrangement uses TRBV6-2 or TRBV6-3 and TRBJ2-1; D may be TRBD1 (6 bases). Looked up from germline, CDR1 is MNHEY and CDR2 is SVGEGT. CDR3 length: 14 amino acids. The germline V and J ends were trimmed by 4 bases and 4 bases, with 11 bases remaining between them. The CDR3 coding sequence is TGTGCCAGCAGTTCGACAGGCTATTACAATGAGCAGTTCTTC. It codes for CASSSTGYYNEQFF.

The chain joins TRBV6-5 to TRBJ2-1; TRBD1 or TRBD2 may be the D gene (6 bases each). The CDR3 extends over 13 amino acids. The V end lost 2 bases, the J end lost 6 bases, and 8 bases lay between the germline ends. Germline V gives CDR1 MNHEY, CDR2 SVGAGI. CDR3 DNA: TGTGCCAGCAGTTACGGGGGGCCCAATGAGCAGTTCTTC. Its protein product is CASSYGGPNEQFF.

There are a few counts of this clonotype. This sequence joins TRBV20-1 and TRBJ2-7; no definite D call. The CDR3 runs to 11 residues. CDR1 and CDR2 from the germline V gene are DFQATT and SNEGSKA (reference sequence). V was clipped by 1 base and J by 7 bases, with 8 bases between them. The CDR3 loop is CSARVLREQYF. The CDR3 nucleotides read TGCAGTGCTAGAGTACTCCGGGAGCAGTACTTC.

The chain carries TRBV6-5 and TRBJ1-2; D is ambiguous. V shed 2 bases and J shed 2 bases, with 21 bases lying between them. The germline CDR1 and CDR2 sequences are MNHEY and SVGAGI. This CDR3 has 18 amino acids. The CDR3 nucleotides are TGTGCCAGCAGTTACGCCCTCCCGGGCTCCTCAGCGAACTATGGCTACACCTTC. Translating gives CASSYALPGSSANYGYTF.

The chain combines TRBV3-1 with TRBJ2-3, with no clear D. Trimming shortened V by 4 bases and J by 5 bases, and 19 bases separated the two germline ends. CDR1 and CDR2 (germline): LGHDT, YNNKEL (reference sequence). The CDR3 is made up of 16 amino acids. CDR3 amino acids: CASSLTTPSTGDTQYF. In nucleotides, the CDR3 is TGTGCCAGCAGCCTAACCACCCCATCAACCGGAGATACGCAGTATTTT.

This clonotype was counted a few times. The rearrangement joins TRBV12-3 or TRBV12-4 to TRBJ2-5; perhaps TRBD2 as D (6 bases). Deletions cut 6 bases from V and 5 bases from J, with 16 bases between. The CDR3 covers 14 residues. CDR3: CASRAGTHGETQYF. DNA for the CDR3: TGTGCCAGCAGGGCCGGGACTCACGGCGAGACCCAGTACTTC.

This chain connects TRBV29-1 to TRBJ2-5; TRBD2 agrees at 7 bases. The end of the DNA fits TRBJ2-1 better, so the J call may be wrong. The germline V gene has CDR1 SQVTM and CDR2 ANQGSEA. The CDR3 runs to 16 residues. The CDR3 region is CSVEVGLADSYNEQFF. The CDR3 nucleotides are TGCAGCGTTGAAGTTGGGCTAGCGGACTCCTACAATGAGCAGTTCTTC.